Below, one T cell receptor beta chain is given with its context. V lost 2 bases and J 3 bases, leaving 12 bases between the germline ends. The CDR3 has 15 amino acids. Looked up from germline, CDR1 is SNHLY and CDR2 is FYNNEI. The data belong to a study of OX40 agonist ivuxolimab in advanced cancers. Only in-frame clones appear in the TCRdb table, and some are missing; sequencing was by immunoSEQ multiplex PCR. The top ten hold under 0.85% of the sample, which has around 64,000 clones, approximately 90% seen once. This clonotype originated in an adult with an advanced solid tumor such as melanoma, head and neck, liver or kidney cancer. This chain links TRBV2 with TRBJ2-3, with a possible D match to TRBD1 (5 bases). The sample in question was CD4+ or CD8+ T cells sorted from blood, obtained in a trial of the OX40 agonist ivuxolimab. The CDR3 loop reads CASSESTAITDTQYF. CDR3 coding DNA: TGTGCCAGCAGTGAATCGACAGCTATTACAGATACGCAGTATTTT.